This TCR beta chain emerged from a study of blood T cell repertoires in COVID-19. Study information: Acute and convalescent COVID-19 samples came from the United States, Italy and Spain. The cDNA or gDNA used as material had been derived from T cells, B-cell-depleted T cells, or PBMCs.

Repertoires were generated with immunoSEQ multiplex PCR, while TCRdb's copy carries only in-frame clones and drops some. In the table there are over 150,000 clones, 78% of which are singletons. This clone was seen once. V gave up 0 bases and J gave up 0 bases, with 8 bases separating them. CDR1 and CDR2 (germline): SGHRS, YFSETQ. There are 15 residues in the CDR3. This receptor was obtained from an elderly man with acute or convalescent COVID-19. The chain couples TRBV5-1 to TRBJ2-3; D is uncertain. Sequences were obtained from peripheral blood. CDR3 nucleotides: TGCGCCAGCAGCTTGGCTCTAGGAAGCACAGATACGCAGTATTTT. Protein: CASSLALGSTDTQYF.